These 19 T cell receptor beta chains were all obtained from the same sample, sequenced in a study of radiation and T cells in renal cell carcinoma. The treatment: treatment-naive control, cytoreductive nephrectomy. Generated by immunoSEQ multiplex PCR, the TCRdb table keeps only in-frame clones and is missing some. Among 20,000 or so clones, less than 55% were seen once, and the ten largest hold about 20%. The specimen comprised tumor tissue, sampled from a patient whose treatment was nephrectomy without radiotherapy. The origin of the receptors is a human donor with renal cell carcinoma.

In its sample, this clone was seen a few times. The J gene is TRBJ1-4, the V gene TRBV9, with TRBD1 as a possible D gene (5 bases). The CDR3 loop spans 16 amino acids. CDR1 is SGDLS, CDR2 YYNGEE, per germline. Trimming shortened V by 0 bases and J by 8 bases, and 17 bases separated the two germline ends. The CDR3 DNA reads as TGTGCCAGCAGCGTAGGTTCCAGTCGGGGGGAAGAAAAACTGTTTTTT. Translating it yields CASSVGSSRGEEKLFF.

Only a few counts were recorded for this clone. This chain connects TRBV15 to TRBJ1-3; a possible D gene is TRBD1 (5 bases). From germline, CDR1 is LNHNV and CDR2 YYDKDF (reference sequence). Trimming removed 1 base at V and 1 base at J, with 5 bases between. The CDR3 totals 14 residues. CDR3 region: CATSRGQSGNTIYF. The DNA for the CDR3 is TGTGCCACCAGCAGAGGACAGTCTGGAAACACCATATATTTT.

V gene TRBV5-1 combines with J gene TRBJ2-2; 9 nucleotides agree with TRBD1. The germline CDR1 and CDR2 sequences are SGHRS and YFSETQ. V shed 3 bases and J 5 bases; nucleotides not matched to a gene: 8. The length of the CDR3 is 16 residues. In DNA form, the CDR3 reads TGCGCCAGCAGCTACTCGGGACAGGGTGGGACCGGGGAGCTGTTTTTT. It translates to CASSYSGQGGTGELFF. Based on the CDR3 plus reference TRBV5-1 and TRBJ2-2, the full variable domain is KAGVTQTPRYLIKTRGQQVTLSCSPISGHRSVSWYQQTPGQGLQFLFEYFSETQRNKGNFPGRFSGRQFSNSRSEMNVSTLELGDSALYLCASSYSGQGGTGELFFGEGSRLTVL.

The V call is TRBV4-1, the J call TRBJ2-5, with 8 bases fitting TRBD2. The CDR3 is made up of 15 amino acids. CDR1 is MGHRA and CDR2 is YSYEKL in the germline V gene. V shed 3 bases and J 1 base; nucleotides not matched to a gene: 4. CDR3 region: CASSHISGVQETQYF. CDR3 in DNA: TGCGCCAGCAGCCACATTAGCGGGGTCCAAGAGACCCAGTACTTC.

CDR3 in DNA: TGCGCCAGCAGCCAAGGGACTAGCGGGGGCTACGAGCAGTACTTC. Translated: CASSQGTSGGYEQYF. The chain joins TRBV4-1 to TRBJ2-7; 13 nucleotides line up with TRBD2. V lost 1 base to trimming and J lost 3 bases; unmatched junction nucleotides: 0. The CDR3 extends over 15 amino acids. Germline V gives CDR1 MGHRA, CDR2 YSYEKL.

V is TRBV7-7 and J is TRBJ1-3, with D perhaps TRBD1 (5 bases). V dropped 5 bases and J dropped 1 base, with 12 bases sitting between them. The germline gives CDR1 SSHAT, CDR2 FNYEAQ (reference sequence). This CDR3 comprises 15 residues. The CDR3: CASSLGPGSGNTIYF. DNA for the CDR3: TGTGCCAGCAGCCTCGGTCCAGGGTCTGGAAACACCATATATTTT.

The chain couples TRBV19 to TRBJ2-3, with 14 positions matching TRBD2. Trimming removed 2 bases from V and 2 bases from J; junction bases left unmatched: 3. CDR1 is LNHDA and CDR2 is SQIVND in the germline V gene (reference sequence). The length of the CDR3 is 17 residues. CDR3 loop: CASSIRTSGGNTDTQYF. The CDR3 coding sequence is TGTGCCAGTAGTATAAGGACTAGCGGGGGGAACACAGATACGCAGTATTTT.

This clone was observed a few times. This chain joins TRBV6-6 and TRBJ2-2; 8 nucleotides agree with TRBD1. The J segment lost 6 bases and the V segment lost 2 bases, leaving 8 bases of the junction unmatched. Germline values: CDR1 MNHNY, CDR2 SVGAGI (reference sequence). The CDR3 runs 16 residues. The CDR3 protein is CASSYGTGVGAGELFF. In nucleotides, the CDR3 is TGTGCCAGCAGTTACGGGACAGGAGTTGGAGCCGGGGAGCTGTTTTTT.

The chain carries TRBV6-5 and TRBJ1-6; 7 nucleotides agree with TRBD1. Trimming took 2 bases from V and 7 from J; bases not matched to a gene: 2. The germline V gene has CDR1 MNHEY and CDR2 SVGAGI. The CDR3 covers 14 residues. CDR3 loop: CASSYEGANSPLHF. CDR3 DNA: TGTGCCAGCAGTTACGAGGGGGCCAATTCACCCCTCCACTTT.

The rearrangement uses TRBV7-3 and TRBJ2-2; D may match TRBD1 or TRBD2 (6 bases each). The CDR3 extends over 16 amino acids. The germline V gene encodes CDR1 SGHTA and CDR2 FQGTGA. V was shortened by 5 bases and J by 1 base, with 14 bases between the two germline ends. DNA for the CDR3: TGTGCCAGCAGCCCAGGGCGGGACATGAACACCGGGGAGCTGTTTTTT. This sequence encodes CASSPGRDMNTGELFF.

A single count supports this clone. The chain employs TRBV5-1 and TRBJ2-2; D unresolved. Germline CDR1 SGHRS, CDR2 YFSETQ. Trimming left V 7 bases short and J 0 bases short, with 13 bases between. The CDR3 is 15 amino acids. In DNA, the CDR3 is TGCGCCAGCCGATCCGAATTTGCGAACACCGGGGAGCTGTTTTTT. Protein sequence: CASRSEFANTGELFF.

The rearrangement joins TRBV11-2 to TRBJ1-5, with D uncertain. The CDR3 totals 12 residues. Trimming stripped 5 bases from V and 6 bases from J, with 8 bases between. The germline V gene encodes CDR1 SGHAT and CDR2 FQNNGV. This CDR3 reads CASSLIGQPQHF. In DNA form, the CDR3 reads TGTGCCAGCAGCCTTATAGGTCAGCCCCAGCATTTT.

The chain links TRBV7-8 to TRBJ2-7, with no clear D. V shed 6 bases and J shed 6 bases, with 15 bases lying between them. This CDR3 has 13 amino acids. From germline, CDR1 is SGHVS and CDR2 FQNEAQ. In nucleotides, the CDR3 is TGTGCCAGCAGAGTAGACGCATGGGGCGAGCAGTACTTC. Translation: CASRVDAWGEQYF.

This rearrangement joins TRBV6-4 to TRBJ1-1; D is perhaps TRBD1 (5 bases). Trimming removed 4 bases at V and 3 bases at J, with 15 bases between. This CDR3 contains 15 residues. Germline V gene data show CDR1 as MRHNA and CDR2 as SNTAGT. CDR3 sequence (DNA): TGTGCCAGCAGTGTTTGGGGCAATTGGGACACTGAAGCTTTCTTT. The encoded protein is CASSVWGNWDTEAFF.

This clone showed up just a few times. In DNA, the CDR3 is TGCAGCGTTGAAGTCGTGGTCGGAGAGACCCAGTACTTC. Translating gives CSVEVVVGETQYF. V is TRBV29-1 and J is TRBJ2-5; unclear D gene. This CDR3 has 13 amino acids. Germline loops: CDR1 SQVTM, CDR2 ANQGSEA. Trimming took 1 base from V and 4 from J, leaving 10 bases between them.

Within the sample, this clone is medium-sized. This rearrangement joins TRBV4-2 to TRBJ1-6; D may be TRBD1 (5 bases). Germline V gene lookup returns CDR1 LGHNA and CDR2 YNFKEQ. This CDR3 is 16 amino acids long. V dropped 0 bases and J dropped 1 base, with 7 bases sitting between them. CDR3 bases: TGTGCCAGCAGCCAAGAATGGGGGTCCTATAATTCACCCCTCCACTTT. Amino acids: CASSQEWGSYNSPLHF.

CDR3 region: CASSALAGGPSNEQFF. DNA for the CDR3: TGTGCCAGCAGCGCTCTAGCGGGGGGGCCGTCCAATGAGCAGTTCTTC. The chain recombines TRBV9 with TRBJ2-1; TRBD2 agrees at 12 bases. The ends lost 3 bases at V and 6 bases at J; junction bases unmatched: 7. The germline V gene encodes CDR1 SGDLS and CDR2 YYNGEE. The CDR3 runs to 16 residues.

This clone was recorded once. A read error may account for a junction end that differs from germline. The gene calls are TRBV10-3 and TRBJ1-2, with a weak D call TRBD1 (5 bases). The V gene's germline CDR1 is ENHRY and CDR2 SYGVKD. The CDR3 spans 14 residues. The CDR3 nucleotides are TGTGCCAGCAGTGGGGGGAGGCAGAACTATGGCTACACCTTC. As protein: CASSGGRQNYGYTF.

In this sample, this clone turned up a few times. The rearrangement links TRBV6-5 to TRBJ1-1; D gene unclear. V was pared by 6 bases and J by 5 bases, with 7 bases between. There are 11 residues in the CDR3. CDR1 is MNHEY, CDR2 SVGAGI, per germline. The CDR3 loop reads CASRMGTEAFF. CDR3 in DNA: TGTGCCAGCAGGATGGGAACTGAAGCTTTCTTT.